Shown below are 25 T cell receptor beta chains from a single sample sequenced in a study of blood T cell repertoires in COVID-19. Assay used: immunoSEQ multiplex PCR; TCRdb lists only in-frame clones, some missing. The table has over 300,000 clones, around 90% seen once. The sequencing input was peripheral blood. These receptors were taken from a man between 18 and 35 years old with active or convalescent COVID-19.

CDR3 region: CASSRTGDSNQPQHF. The CDR3 DNA sequence: TGTGCCAGCAGCCGGACAGGAGATAGCAATCAGCCCCAGCATTTT. V is TRBV6-5 and J is TRBJ1-5, with 7 nucleotides matching TRBD1. The CDR3 is made up of 15 amino acids. CDR1 and CDR2 from the germline V gene are MNHEY and SVGAGI. The V segment lost 6 bases and the J segment 0 bases; nucleotides outside the gene matches: 5.

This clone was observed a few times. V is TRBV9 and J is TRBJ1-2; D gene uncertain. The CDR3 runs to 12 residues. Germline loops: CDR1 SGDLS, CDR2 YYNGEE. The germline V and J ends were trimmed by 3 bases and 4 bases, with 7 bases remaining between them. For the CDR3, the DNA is TGTGCCAGCAGCGCCCGGGGCTATGGCTACACCTTC. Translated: CASSARGYGYTF. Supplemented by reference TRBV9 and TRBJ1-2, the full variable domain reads DSGVTQTPKHLITATGQRVTLRCSPRSGDLSVYWYQQSLDQGLQFLIQYYNGEERAKGNILERFSAQQFPDLHSELNLSSLELGDSALYFCASSARGYGYTFGSGTRLTVV.

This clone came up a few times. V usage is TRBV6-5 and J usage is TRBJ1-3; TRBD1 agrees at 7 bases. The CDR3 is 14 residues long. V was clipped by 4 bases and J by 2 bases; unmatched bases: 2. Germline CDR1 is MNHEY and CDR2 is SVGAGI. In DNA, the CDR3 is TGTGCCAGCAGTTCCCAGGGGGCTGGAAACACCATATATTTT. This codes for CASSSQGAGNTIYF.

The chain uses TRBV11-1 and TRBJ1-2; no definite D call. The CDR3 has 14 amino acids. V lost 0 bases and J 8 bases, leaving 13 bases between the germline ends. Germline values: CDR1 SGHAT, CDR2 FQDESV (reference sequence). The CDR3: CASSLASGPRGYTF. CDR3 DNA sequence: TGTGCCAGCAGCTTAGCATCCGGTCCGAGGGGCTACACCTTC.

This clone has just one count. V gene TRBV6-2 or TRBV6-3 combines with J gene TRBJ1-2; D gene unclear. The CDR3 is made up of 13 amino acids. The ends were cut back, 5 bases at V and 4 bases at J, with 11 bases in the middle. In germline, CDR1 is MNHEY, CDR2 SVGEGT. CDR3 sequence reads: CASSNTVSYGYTF. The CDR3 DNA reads TGTGCCAGCAGTAACACAGTAAGCTATGGCTACACCTTC.

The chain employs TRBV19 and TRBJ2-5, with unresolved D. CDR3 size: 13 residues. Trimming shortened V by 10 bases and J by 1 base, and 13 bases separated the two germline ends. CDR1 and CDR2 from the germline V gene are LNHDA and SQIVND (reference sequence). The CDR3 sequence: CATLTSSQETQYF. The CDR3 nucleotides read TGTGCCACCCTAACCTCTAGCCAAGAGACCCAGTACTTC.

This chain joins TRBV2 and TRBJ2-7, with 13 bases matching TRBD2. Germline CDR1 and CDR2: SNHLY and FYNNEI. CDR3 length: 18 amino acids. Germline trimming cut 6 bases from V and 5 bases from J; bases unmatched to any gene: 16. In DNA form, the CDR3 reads TGTGCCAGCAGGCCACTTGGGGCAGCGACTAGCGGGAGGCACGAGCAGTACTTC. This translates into CASRPLGAATSGRHEQYF.

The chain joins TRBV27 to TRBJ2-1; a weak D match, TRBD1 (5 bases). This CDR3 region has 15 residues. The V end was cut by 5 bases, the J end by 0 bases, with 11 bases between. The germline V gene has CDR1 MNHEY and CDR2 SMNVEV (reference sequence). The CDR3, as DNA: TGTGCCAGCAGTGAACAGGCTAGCTCCTACAATGAGCAGTTCTTC. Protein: CASSEQASSYNEQFF.

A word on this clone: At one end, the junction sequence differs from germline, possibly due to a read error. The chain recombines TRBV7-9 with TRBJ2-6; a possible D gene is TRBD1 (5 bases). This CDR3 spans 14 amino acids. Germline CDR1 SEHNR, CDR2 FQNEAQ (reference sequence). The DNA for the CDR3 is TGTGCCAGCAGCTCATCCTCTGGGGCCAACGTGCTGACTTTC. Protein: CASSSSSGANVLTF. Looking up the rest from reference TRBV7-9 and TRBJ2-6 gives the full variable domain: DTGVSQNPRHKITKRGQNVTFRCDPISEHNRLYWYRQTLGQGPEFLTYFQNEAQLEKSRLLSDRFSAERPKGSFSTLEIQRTEQGDSAMYLCASSSSSGANVLTFGAGSRLTVL.

CDR3 amino acids: CASSPGGSDTQYF. The CDR3 DNA sequence: TGTGCCAGCAGCCCTGGAGGGTCAGATACGCAGTATTTT. V usage is TRBV7-3 and J usage is TRBJ2-3, with D possibly matching TRBD2 (6 bases). V dropped 5 bases and J dropped 4 bases, with 10 bases sitting between them. The germline V gene has CDR1 SGHTA and CDR2 FQGTGA. This CDR3 is built from 13 residues.

For the CDR3, the DNA is TGTGCCAGCAGCCCGAGGCCAACGAACACTGAAGCTTTCTTT. Its protein is CASSPRPTNTEAFF. This chain connects TRBV7-3 to TRBJ1-1; unclear D gene. The CDR3 extends over 14 amino acids. Per germline, CDR1 SGHTA and CDR2 FQGTGA. V lost 5 bases, J lost 1 base, and 11 bases lay in between.

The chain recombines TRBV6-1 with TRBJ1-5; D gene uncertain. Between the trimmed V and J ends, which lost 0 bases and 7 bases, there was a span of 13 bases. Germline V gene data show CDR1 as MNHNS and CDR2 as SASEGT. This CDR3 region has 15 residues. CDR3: CASSEAGGYRQPQHF. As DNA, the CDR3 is TGTGCCAGCAGTGAAGCAGGAGGGTATAGACAGCCCCAGCATTTT.

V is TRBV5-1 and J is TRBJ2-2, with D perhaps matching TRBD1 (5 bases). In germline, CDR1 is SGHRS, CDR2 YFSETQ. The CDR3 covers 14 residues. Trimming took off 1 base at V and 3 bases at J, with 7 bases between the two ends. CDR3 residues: CASSLRQHTGELFF. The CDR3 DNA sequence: TGCGCCAGCAGCTTGAGACAGCACACCGGGGAGCTGTTTTTT.

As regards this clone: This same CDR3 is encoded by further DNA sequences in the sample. The DNA for the CDR3 is TGTGCCAGCAGCCGGGACAGCTATGGCTACACCTTC. It codes for CASSRDSYGYTF. The V gene is TRBV7-9, the J gene TRBJ1-2; 7 bases agree with TRBD1. CDR3 size: 12 residues. The V gene end was trimmed by 5 bases and the J gene end by 4 bases; junction bases not matched to a gene: 1. Germline CDR1 is SEHNR and CDR2 is FQNEAQ (reference sequence).

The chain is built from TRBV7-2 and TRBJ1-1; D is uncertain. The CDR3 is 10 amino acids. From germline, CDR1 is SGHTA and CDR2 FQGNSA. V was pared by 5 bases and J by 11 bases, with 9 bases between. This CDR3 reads CASSNSEAFF. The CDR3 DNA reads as TGTGCCAGCAGCAATTCGGAGGCTTTCTTT.

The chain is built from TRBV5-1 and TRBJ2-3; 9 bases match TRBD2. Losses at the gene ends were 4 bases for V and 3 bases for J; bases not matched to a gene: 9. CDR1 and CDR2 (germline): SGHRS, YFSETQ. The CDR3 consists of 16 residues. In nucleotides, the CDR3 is TGCGCCAGCAGCATTACCGGGACTAGCATTACAGATACGCAGTATTTT. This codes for CASSITGTSITDTQYF.

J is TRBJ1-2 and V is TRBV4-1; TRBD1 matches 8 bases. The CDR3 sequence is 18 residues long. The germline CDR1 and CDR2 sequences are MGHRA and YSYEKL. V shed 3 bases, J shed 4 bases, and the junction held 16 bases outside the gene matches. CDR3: CASSHPGQVLFYGYGYTF. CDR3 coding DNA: TGCGCCAGCAGCCACCCGGGACAGGTCCTTTTTTATGGCTATGGCTACACCTTC.

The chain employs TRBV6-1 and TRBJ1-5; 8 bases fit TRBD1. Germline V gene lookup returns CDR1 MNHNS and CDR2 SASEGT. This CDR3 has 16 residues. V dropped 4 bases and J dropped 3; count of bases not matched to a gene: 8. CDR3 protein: CASSGTGPTLNQPQHF. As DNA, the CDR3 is TGTGCCAGCAGTGGGACAGGGCCTACTCTCAATCAGCCCCAGCATTTT.

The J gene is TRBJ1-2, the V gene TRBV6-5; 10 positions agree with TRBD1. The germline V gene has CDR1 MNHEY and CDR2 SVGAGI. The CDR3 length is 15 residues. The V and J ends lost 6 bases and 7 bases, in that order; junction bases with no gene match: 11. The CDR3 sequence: CASSPRQGALRGYTF. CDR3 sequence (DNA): TGTGCCAGCAGCCCAAGACAGGGGGCTTTGCGTGGCTACACCTTC.

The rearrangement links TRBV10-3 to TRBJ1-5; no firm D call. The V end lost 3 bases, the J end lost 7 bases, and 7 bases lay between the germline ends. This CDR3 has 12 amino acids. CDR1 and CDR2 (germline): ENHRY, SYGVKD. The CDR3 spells CAISEYGQPQHF. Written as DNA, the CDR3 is TGTGCCATCAGTGAATACGGGCAGCCCCAGCATTTT.

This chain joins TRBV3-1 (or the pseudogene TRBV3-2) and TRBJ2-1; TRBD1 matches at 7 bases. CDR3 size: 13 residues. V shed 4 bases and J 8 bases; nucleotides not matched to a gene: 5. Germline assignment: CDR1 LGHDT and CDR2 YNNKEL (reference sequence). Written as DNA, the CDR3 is TGTGCCAGCAGCCCGACAGGGTCACATGAGCAGTTCTTC. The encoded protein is CASSPTGSHEQFF.

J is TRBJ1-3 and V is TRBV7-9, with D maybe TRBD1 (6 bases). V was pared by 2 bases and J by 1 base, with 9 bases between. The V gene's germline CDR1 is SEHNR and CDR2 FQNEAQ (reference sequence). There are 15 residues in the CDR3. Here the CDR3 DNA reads TGTGCCAGCAGCTTACCCGACAGGTCTGGAAACACCATATATTTT. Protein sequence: CASSLPDRSGNTIYF.

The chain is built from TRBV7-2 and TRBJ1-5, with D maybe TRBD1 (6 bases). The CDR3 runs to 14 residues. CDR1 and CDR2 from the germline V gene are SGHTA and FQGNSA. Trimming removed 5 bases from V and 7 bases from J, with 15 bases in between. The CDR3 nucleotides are TGTGCCAGCAGCACGAGCCTTGGGGGCCAGCCCCAGCATTTT. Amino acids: CASSTSLGGQPQHF.

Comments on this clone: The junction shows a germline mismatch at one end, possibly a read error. The CDR3 protein is CASSLGQKARTDTQYF. The CDR3 nucleotides are TGTGCCAGCAGTTTAGGACAGAAAGCACGCACAGATACGCAGTATTTT. The chain couples TRBV11-2 to TRBJ2-3, with D perhaps matching TRBD1 (6 bases). CDR1 SGHAT and CDR2 FQNNGV come from the germline V gene. The CDR3 loop spans 16 amino acids.

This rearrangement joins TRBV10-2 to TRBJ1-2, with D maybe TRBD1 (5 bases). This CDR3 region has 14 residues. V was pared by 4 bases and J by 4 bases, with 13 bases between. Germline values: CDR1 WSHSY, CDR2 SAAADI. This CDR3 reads CASSAGLLSYGYTF. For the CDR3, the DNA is TGCGCCAGCAGTGCAGGGCTCCTAAGCTATGGCTACACCTTC.